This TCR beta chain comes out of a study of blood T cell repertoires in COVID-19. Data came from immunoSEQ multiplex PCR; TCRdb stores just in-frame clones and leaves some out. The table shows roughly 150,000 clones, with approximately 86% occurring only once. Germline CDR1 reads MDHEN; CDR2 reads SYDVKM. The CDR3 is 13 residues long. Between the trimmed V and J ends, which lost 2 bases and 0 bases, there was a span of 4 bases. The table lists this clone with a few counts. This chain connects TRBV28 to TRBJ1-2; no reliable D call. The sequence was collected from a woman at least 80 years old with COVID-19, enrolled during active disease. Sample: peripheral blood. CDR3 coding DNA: TGTGCCAGCAGTTTAACACCTAACTATGGCTACACCTTC. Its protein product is CASSLTPNYGYTF.